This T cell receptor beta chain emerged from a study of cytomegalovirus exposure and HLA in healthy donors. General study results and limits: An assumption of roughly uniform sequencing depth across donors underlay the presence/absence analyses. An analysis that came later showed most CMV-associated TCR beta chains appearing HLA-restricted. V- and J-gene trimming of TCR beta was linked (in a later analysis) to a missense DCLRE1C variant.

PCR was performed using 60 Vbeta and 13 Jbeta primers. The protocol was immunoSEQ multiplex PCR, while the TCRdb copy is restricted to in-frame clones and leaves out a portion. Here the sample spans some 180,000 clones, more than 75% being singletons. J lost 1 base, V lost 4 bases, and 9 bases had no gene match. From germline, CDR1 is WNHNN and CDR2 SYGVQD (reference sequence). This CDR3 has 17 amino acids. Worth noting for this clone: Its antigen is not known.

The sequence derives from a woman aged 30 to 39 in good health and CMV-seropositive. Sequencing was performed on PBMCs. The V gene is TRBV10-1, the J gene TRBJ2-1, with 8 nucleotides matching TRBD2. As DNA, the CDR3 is TGCGCCAGCAGTGGACCCAGCGGGGGCTCGTCCTACAATGAGCAGTTCTTC. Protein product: CASSGPSGGSSYNEQFF.